A single sample gave rise to the 8 T cell receptor beta chains below, sequenced in a study of shared clonotypes between healthy human individuals (dated by TCRdb to the early 2020s). Library generation was performed with the immunoSEQ multiplex PCR assay. Drawn from immuneACCESS, this table holds only the in-frame rearrangements with V and J called that TCRdb kept. Clones are partly lost; checked studies trace under half to an unresolved V gene and leave the rest unexplained. The sample profile shows around 2,000,000 clones; roughly 94% of them were found once. Roughly 1.2% of the sample is held by the ten biggest clonotypes. CD8 naive samples consisted of CD45RO-negative cells that were positively selected for CCR7, yielding a CD45RA+CCR7+ population without TemRA cells. The source material was naive CD8+ T cells sorted from blood. What the cell subset or site label conveys for this sample: CD45RA+CCR7+. Receptors were obtained from a man between 18 and 29 years old in good health.

This chain connects TRBV6-1 to TRBJ1-1; tentative D call: TRBD1 (6 bases). This CDR3 contains 13 residues. Trimming left V 6 bases short and J 4 bases short, with 12 bases between. CDR1 and CDR2 from the germline V gene are MNHNS and SASEGT. CDR3 amino acids: CASSPRGVTEAFF. DNA for the CDR3: TGTGCCAGCAGCCCGAGGGGGGTCACTGAAGCTTTCTTT.

This sequence joins TRBV5-1 and TRBJ2-7; D ambiguous. Per germline, CDR1 SGHRS and CDR2 YFSETQ. Trimming shortened V by 0 bases and J by 6 bases, and 7 bases separated the two germline ends. The CDR3 is 12 amino acids. The CDR3 is CASSLDSPEQYF. CDR3 bases: TGCGCCAGCAGCTTGGACAGCCCCGAGCAGTACTTC.

J is TRBJ1-4 and V is TRBV7-6; no firm D call. Germline assignment: CDR1 SGHVS and CDR2 FNYEAQ. V was trimmed by 1 base and J by 12 bases, leaving 12 bases between them. CDR3 length equals 13 residues. The CDR3: CASSLVSGPELFF. The CDR3 DNA follows: TGTGCCAGCAGCTTAGTATCGGGCCCGGAACTGTTTTTT.

V and J are TRBV30 and TRBJ2-3; TRBD1 matches at 8 bases. J was trimmed by 3 bases and V by 5 bases; bases with no gene match: 4. This CDR3 comprises 13 residues. The germline CDR1 and CDR2 sequences are GTSNPN and SVGIG (reference sequence). CDR3 protein: CAWDRGATDTQYF. In nucleotides, the CDR3 is TGTGCCTGGGACAGGGGCGCGACAGATACGCAGTATTTT.

The chain links TRBV15 to TRBJ1-1, with D maybe TRBD1 (6 bases). The CDR3 runs to 14 residues. V dropped 1 base and J dropped 4 bases, with 10 bases sitting between them. CDR1 and CDR2 (germline): LNHNV, YYDKDF (reference sequence). The CDR3 loop is CATSRADSVTEAFF. The DNA of the CDR3 is TGTGCCACCAGCAGAGCGGACAGCGTCACTGAAGCTTTCTTT.

This chain joins TRBV13 and TRBJ1-1; no reliable D call. V was clipped by 2 bases and J by 1 base, with 8 bases between them. The CDR3 has 14 amino acids. Germline V gene sequence: CDR1 PRHDT, CDR2 FYEKMQ (reference sequence). The CDR3 is CASSLRWQNTEAFF. CDR3 bases: TGTGCCAGCAGCTTACGGTGGCAGAACACTGAAGCTTTCTTT.

This chain uses TRBV20-1 with TRBJ1-2, with D perhaps TRBD1 (5 bases). V lost 4 bases to trimming and J lost 4 bases, with 7 bases between them. The CDR3 loop spans 11 amino acids. CDR1 is DFQATT, CDR2 SNEGSKA, per germline (reference sequence). The CDR3 is CSAIDSYGYTF. The CDR3 DNA reads as TGCAGTGCTATTGACAGCTATGGCTACACCTTC.

This chain joins TRBV11-2 and TRBJ2-7; D ambiguous. Germline-derived CDR1 and CDR2 are SGHAT and FQNNGV. Trimming removed 0 bases from V and 6 bases from J, with 6 bases in between. This CDR3 comprises 12 residues. This CDR3 is CASSLEGPEQYF. CDR3 nucleotide sequence: TGTGCCAGCAGCTTAGAAGGCCCCGAGCAGTACTTC.